This note documents a single T cell receptor (beta chain) sequence. Its cognate antigen is unknown. Per the germline V gene, CDR1 is WNHNN and CDR2 is SYGVQD (reference sequence). The V gene lost 6 bases and the J gene lost 1 base, with 6 bases spanning the gap. The CDR3 consists of 13 residues. The table came from immunoSEQ multiplex PCR; TCRdb's copy has only in-frame clones and leaves some out. The profile shows about 94,000 clones, approximately 90% of them singletons. This entry is derived from a study of T cell responses to AZD1222 COVID-19 vaccine. Study-wide results and limits: Spike-specific TCR breadth and depth went up after people got two AZD1222 doses. Among AZD1222 vaccinees, only 5 to 7 were seropositive at baseline. Clonal diversity may have been underestimated, and the donors were mostly white British, with more females than males. Nearly half of spike-specific TCRs reportedly go after variant regions that carry no mutations.

The chain has TRBV10-1 and TRBJ2-2; D not certain. This clonotype originated in an adult in good health. Material: peripheral blood, obtained on day 0 of AZD1222 vaccination. CDR3 sequence (DNA): TGCGCCAGCAGGGACGTGAACACCGGGGAGCTGTTTTTT. It codes for CASRDVNTGELFF.